Listed below are T cell receptor beta chains from one sample, sequenced in a study of vaccination and CD4 T cells after COVID-19. One entry per CDR3 protein, called by TCRdb with MiXCR from the PCR reads. Of fewer than 15,000 distinct CDR3 sequences in the sample, approximately 74% were seen once. These TCRs are of unknown antigen specificity. The starting material was CD4+ T cells from blood, cultured in vitro, obtained after SARS-CoV-2 vaccination. These receptors came from a human donor who received a COVID-19 vaccine. The CDR3 runs from the conserved cysteine through the conserved F or W. The order of the fields is clone size, J gene, V gene, D gene, CDR3 protein, CDR3 DNA. A D gene is named only where the DNA matches it firmly. Size values are once, few and many counts, or a class for expanded clones, and some rows have none.

clone size: .; J gene: TRBJ1-5; V gene: TRBV6-1; D gene: TRBD1; CDR3 protein: CASSAIGTGVQPQHF; CDR3 DNA: TGTGCCAGCAGTGCCATCGGGACAGGGGTCCAGCCCCAGCATTTT
clone size: .; J gene: TRBJ2-7; V gene: TRBV5-6; D gene: .; CDR3 protein: CASSLTGPIFPYEQYF; CDR3 DNA: TGTGCCAGCAGCTTGACAGGACCGATTTTTCCCTACGAGCAGTACTTC
clone size: once; J gene: TRBJ1-2; V gene: TRBV12-3/TRBV12-4; D gene: .; CDR3 protein: CASSLNRAKLLGYTF; CDR3 DNA: TGTGCCAGCAGTTTAAACAGGGCAAAGCTTCTCGGCTACACCTTC
clone size: .; J gene: TRBJ2-5; V gene: TRBV7-8; D gene: TRBD1; CDR3 protein: CASSARSGQGAGTQYF; CDR3 DNA: TGTGCCAGCAGCGCACGGTCGGGACAGGGGGCTGGGACCCAGTACTTC
clone size: .; J gene: TRBJ1-2; V gene: TRBV6-1; D gene: .; CDR3 protein: CASTEYYGYTF; CDR3 DNA: TGTGCCAGCACAGAATACTATGGCTACACCTTC
clone size: .; J gene: TRBJ2-7; V gene: TRBV6-1; D gene: .; CDR3 protein: CASSGYEQYF; CDR3 DNA: TGTGCCAGCAGTGGTTACGAGCAGTACTTC
clone size: .; J gene: TRBJ2-7; V gene: TRBV20-1; D gene: .; CDR3 protein: CSARGGEDYEQYF; CDR3 DNA: TGCAGTGCTAGAGGGGGGGAAGACTACGAGCAGTACTTC
clone size: .; J gene: TRBJ2-1; V gene: TRBV12-3/TRBV12-4; D gene: .; CDR3 protein: CASSTVSINEQFF; CDR3 DNA: TGTGCCAGCAGTACAGTCTCGATTAATGAGCAGTTCTTC
clone size: .; J gene: TRBJ2-1; V gene: TRBV24-1; D gene: TRBD1; CDR3 protein: CATSDRTRDREQFF; CDR3 DNA: TGTGCCACCAGTGACCGAACTCGGGACAGGGAGCAGTTCTTC
clone size: .; J gene: TRBJ1-5; V gene: TRBV19; D gene: .; CDR3 protein: CASSQGMGNQPQHF; CDR3 DNA: TGTGCCAGTTCACAGGGTATGGGCAATCAGCCCCAGCATTTT
clone size: .; J gene: TRBJ1-3; V gene: TRBV20-1; D gene: .; CDR3 protein: CSARRAGGNTIYF; CDR3 DNA: TGCAGTGCTAGACGAGCGGGGGGAAACACCATATATTTT
clone size: few; J gene: TRBJ1-1; V gene: TRBV5-1; D gene: .; CDR3 protein: CASSLDRDVSGEAFF; CDR3 DNA: TGCGCCAGCAGCTTGGATCGGGACGTGTCCGGTGAAGCTTTCTTT
clone size: .; J gene: TRBJ2-1; V gene: TRBV24-1; D gene: TRBD2; CDR3 protein: CATSDLGSGVEQFF; CDR3 DNA: TGTGCCACCAGTGATTTAGGGAGCGGGGTTGAGCAGTTCTTC
clone size: .; J gene: TRBJ1-6; V gene: TRBV7-9; D gene: .; CDR3 protein: CASSLSSNSPLHF; CDR3 DNA: TGTGCCAGCAGCTTATCCTCGAATTCACCCCTCCACTTT
clone size: few; J gene: TRBJ1-5; V gene: TRBV6-1; D gene: .; CDR3 protein: CASRRVRGGYSNQPQHF; CDR3 DNA: TGTGCCAGCAGAAGGGTTAGGGGGGGTTATAGCAATCAGCCCCAGCATTTT
clone size: .; J gene: TRBJ2-3; V gene: TRBV7-7; D gene: .; CDR3 protein: CASSPRIADTQYF; CDR3 DNA: TGTGCCAGCAGCCCACGGATAGCAGATACGCAGTATTTT
clone size: few; J gene: TRBJ2-3; V gene: TRBV19; D gene: TRBD2; CDR3 protein: CASSIGGGTDTQYF; CDR3 DNA: TGTGCCAGTAGTATCGGCGGGGGGACAGATACGCAGTATTTT
clone size: few; J gene: TRBJ1-5; V gene: TRBV21-1; D gene: .; CDR3 protein: CASTEQGDHQPQHF; CDR3 DNA: TGTGCCAGCACCGAACAGGGAGACCATCAGCCCCAGCATTTT
clone size: few; J gene: TRBJ1-5; V gene: TRBV20-1; D gene: .; CDR3 protein: CSTGRINQPQHF; CDR3 DNA: TGCAGTACGGGCAGGATAAATCAGCCCCAGCATTTT
clone size: few; J gene: TRBJ1-2; V gene: TRBV19; D gene: .; CDR3 protein: CASSASDPLHGYTF; CDR3 DNA: TGTGCCAGTAGTGCCTCTGACCCGCTCCATGGCTACACCTTC
clone size: .; J gene: TRBJ2-2; V gene: TRBV29-1; D gene: .; CDR3 protein: CSVGQGGGTGELFF; CDR3 DNA: TGCAGCGTTGGGCAGGGCGGTGGCACCGGGGAGCTGTTTTTT
clone size: .; J gene: TRBJ2-2; V gene: TRBV7-9; D gene: .; CDR3 protein: CASSRTANTGELFF; CDR3 DNA: TGTGCCAGCAGCAGGACAGCGAACACCGGGGAGCTGTTTTTT
clone size: .; J gene: TRBJ2-5; V gene: TRBV10-3; D gene: .; CDR3 protein: CAISESNRLRAQYF; CDR3 DNA: TGTGCCATCAGTGAGTCGAACCGGCTACGGGCCCAGTACTTC
clone size: .; J gene: TRBJ1-4; V gene: TRBV30; D gene: .; CDR3 protein: CAWRKGPTNEKLFF; CDR3 DNA: TGTGCCTGGAGGAAAGGGCCAACTAATGAAAAACTGTTTTTT
clone size: .; J gene: TRBJ1-5; V gene: TRBV21-1; D gene: .; CDR3 protein: CASSPPGGGRQPQHF; CDR3 DNA: TGTGCCAGCAGCCCTCCCGGTGGGGGGCGTCAGCCCCAGCATTTT
clone size: .; J gene: TRBJ1-5; V gene: TRBV11-3; D gene: TRBD1; CDR3 protein: CASSPPGQGAQPQHF; CDR3 DNA: TGTGCCAGCAGCCCGCCTGGACAGGGAGCTCAGCCCCAGCATTTT
clone size: .; J gene: TRBJ2-3; V gene: TRBV15; D gene: TRBD1; CDR3 protein: CATSRDLGQGATDTQYF; CDR3 DNA: TGTGCCACCAGCAGAGATTTGGGACAGGGGGCCACAGATACGCAGTATTTT
clone size: .; J gene: TRBJ2-3; V gene: TRBV6-1; D gene: .; CDR3 protein: CASSVYLSTDTQYF; CDR3 DNA: TGTGCCAGCAGTGTGTACCTCAGCACAGATACGCAGTATTTT
clone size: once; J gene: TRBJ1-6; V gene: TRBV6-1; D gene: TRBD1; CDR3 protein: CASSGRGGSPLHF; CDR3 DNA: TGTGCCAGCAGCGGCAGGGGGGGTTCACCCCTCCACTTT
clone size: .; J gene: TRBJ2-2; V gene: TRBV6-1; D gene: TRBD2; CDR3 protein: CASSPRTSGANTGELFF; CDR3 DNA: TGTGCCAGCAGTCCCCGGACTAGCGGGGCGAACACCGGGGAGCTGTTTTTT
clone size: .; J gene: TRBJ2-7; V gene: TRBV20-1; D gene: .; CDR3 protein: CSASSGGDYEQYF; CDR3 DNA: TGCAGTGCTAGCAGCGGCGGGGACTACGAGCAGTACTTC
clone size: .; J gene: TRBJ1-2; V gene: TRBV19; D gene: .; CDR3 protein: CASSIFGRDYGYTF; CDR3 DNA: TGTGCCAGTAGTATTTTCGGCAGGGACTATGGCTACACCTTC
clone size: .; J gene: TRBJ1-6; V gene: TRBV6-1; D gene: TRBD1; CDR3 protein: CASSEIGDRGRPLHF; CDR3 DNA: TGTGCCAGCAGTGAAATAGGAGACAGGGGGCGACCCCTCCACTTT
clone size: .; J gene: TRBJ1-1; V gene: TRBV5-1; D gene: .; CDR3 protein: CASSLEVLNTEAFF; CDR3 DNA: TGCGCCAGCAGCTTGGAGGTACTGAACACTGAAGCTTTCTTT
clone size: .; J gene: TRBJ2-5; V gene: TRBV27; D gene: .; CDR3 protein: CASSLTWSDPTQYF; CDR3 DNA: TGTGCCAGCAGTTTGACGTGGTCCGATCCGACCCAGTACTTC
clone size: .; J gene: TRBJ2-5; V gene: TRBV6-1; D gene: .; CDR3 protein: CATEDGLQETQYF; CDR3 DNA: TGTGCCACAGAGGACGGGCTCCAAGAGACCCAGTACTTC
clone size: .; J gene: TRBJ2-3; V gene: TRBV20-1; D gene: .; CDR3 protein: CSATGFGTDTQYF; CDR3 DNA: TGCAGTGCTACAGGGTTCGGGACAGATACGCAGTATTTT
clone size: .; J gene: TRBJ2-3; V gene: TRBV21-1; D gene: .; CDR3 protein: CASSKGVPGGGTDTQYF; CDR3 DNA: TGTGCCAGCAGCAAAGGGGTCCCGGGGGGGGGCACAGATACGCAGTATTTT
clone size: once; J gene: TRBJ2-3; V gene: TRBV20-1; D gene: TRBD1; CDR3 protein: CSAKQGAATDTQYF; CDR3 DNA: TGCAGTGCTAAGCAGGGGGCCGCGACAGATACGCAGTATTTT
clone size: .; J gene: TRBJ2-5; V gene: TRBV7-2; D gene: TRBD1; CDR3 protein: CASSLDSGTVQETQYF; CDR3 DNA: TGTGCCAGCAGCTTAGATTCGGGGACAGTCCAAGAGACCCAGTACTTC
clone size: .; J gene: TRBJ1-1; V gene: TRBV6-5; D gene: .; CDR3 protein: CASSYSSGMQGQTEAFF; CDR3 DNA: TGTGCCAGCAGTTACTCCAGTGGTATGCAGGGGCAGACTGAAGCTTTCTTT